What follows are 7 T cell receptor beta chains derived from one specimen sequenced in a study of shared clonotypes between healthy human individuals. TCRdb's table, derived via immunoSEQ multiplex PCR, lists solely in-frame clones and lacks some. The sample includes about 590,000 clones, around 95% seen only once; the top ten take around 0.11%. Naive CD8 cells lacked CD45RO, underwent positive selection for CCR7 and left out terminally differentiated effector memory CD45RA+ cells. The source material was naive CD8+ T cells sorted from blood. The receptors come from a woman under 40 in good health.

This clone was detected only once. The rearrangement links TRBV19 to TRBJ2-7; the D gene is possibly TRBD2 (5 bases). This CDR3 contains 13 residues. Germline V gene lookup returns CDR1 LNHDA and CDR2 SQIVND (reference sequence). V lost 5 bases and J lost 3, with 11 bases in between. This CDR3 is CASSQSGDYEQYF. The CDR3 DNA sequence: TGTGCCAGTAGTCAGAGCGGAGACTACGAGCAGTACTTC.

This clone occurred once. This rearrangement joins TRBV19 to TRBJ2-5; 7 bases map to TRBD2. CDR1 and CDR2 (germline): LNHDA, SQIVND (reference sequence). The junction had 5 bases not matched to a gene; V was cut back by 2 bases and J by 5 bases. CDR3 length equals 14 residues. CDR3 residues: CASSISGILETQYF. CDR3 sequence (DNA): TGTGCCAGTAGTATAAGCGGGATCTTGGAGACCCAGTACTTC.

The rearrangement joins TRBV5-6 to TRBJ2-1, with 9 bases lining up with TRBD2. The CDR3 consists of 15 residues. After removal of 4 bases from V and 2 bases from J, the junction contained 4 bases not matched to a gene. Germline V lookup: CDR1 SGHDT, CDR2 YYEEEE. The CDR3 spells CASSLAGSAYNEQFF. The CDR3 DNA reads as TGTGCCAGCAGCCTAGCGGGATCAGCCTACAATGAGCAGTTCTTC.

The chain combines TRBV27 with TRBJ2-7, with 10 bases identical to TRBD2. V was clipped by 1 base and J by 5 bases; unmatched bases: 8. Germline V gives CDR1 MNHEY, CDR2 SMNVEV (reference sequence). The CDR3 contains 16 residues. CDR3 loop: CASSLFASGRVDEQYF. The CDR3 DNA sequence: TGTGCCAGCAGTTTATTTGCTAGCGGGAGAGTCGACGAGCAGTACTTC.

CDR3 in DNA: TGTGCCATCAGTGAGTCTCAGGGAGTTCAGCCCCAGCATTTT. Translating it yields CAISESQGVQPQHF. This sequence joins TRBV10-3 and TRBJ1-5, with TRBD1 as a possible D gene (5 bases). CDR3 length equals 14 residues. Trimming stripped 0 bases from V and 6 bases from J, with 9 bases between. Germline V gene lookup returns CDR1 ENHRY and CDR2 SYGVKD.

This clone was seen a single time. CDR3 region: CASRLGRASGTYEQYF. CDR3 bases: TGTGCCAGCAGGCTAGGGCGGGCTAGCGGAACCTACGAGCAGTACTTC. The chain links TRBV27 to TRBJ2-7; TRBD2 agrees at 7 bases. Germline CDR1 MNHEY, CDR2 SMNVEV (reference sequence). The V gene end was trimmed by 6 bases and the J gene end by 2 bases; junction bases not matched to a gene: 13. The CDR3 length is 16 residues.

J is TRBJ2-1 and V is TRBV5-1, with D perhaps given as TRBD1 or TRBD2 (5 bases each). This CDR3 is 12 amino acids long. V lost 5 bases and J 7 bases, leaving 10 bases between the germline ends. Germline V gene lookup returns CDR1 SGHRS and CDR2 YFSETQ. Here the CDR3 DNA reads TGCGCCAGCAGGAGGGGCCAGAATGAGCAGTTCTTC. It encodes CASRRGQNEQFF. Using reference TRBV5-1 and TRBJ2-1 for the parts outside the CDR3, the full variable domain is KAGVTQTPRYLIKTRGQQVTLSCSPISGHRSVSWYQQTPGQGLQFLFEYFSETQRNKGNFPGRFSGRQFSNSRSEMNVSTLELGDSALYLCASRRGQNEQFFGPGTRLTVL.